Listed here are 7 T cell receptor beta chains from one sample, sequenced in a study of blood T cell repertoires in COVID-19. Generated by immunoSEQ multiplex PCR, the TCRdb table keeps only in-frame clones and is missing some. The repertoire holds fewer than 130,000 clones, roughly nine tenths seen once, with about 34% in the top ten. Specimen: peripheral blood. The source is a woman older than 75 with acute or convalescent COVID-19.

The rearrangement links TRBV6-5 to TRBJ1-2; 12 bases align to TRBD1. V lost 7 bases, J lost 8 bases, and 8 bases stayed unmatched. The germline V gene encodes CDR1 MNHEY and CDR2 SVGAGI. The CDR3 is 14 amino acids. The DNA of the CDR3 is TGTGCCAGCACACCGGGACAGGGGGCGGGAGGCTACACCTTC. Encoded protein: CASTPGQGAGGYTF.

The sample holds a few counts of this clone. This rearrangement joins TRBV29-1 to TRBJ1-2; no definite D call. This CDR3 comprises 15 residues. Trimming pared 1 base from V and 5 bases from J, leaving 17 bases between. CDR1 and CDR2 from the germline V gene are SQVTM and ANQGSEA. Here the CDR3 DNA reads TGCAGCGTTGAAGCGGAGCGGGAGGGTCGTTATGGCTACACCTTC. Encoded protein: CSVEAEREGRYGYTF.

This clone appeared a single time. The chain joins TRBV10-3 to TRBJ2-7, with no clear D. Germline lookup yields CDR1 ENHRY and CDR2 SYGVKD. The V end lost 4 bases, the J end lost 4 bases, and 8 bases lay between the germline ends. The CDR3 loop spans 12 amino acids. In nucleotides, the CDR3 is TGTGCCATCAGTGGAGCAGGTTACGAGCAGTACTTC. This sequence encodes CAISGAGYEQYF.

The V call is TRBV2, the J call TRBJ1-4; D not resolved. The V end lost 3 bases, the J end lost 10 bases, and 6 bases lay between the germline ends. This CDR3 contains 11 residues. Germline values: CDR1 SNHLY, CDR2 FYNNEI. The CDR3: CASSDSGKLFF. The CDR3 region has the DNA TGTGCCAGCAGTGATTCGGGAAAACTGTTTTTT. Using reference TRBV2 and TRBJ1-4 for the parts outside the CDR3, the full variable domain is EPEVTQTPSHQVTQMGQEVILRCVPISNHLYFYWYRQILGQKVEFLVSFYNNEISEKSEIFDDQFSVERPDGSNFTLKIRSTKLEDSAMYFCASSDSGKLFFGSGTQLSVL.

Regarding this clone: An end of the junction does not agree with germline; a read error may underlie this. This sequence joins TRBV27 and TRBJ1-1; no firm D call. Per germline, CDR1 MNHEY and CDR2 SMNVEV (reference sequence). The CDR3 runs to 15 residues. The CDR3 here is CAGSINRLVNTEAFF. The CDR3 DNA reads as TGTGCCGGCAGTATTAATCGTCTTGTGAACACTGAAGCTTTCTTT.

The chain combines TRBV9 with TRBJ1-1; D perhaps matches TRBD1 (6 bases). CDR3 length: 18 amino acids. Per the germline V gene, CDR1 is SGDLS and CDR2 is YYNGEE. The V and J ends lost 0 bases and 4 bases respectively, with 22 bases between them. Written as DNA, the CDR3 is TGTGCCAGCAGCGTAGAGGATGGGGGCTCCGATCTGTCCACTGAAGCTTTCTTT. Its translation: CASSVEDGGSDLSTEAFF. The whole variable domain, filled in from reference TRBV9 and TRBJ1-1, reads DSGVTQTPKHLITATGQRVTLRCSPRSGDLSVYWYQQSLDQGLQFLIQYYNGEERAKGNILERFSAQQFPDLHSELNLSSLELGDSALYFCASSVEDGGSDLSTEAFFGQGTRLTVV.

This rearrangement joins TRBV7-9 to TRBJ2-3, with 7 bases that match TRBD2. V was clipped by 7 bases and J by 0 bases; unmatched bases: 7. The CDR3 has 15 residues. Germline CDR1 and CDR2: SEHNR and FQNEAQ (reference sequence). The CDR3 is CASKVRGGSTDTQYF. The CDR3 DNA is TGTGCCAGCAAGGTGCGCGGGGGTAGCACAGATACGCAGTATTTT.